The 31 T cell receptor beta chains below all came from one sample that was sequenced in a study of cytomegalovirus exposure and HLA in healthy donors. Sequenced by immunoSEQ multiplex PCR; TCRdb stores in-frame clones only, minus some. The profile shows tens of thousands of clones, approximately 95% of them singletons. The material sequenced was PBMCs. These receptors all stem from a man aged 18 to 29 in good health and CMV-seropositive.

The chain employs TRBV5-1 and TRBJ2-7; 9 bases are a match to TRBD1. This CDR3 comprises 14 residues. Germline V CDR1 and CDR2: SGHRS, YFSETQ. V shed 5 bases, J shed 4 bases, and the junction held 7 bases outside the gene matches. The CDR3 region is CASRTGQGTYEQYF. The CDR3, as DNA: TGCGCCAGCAGAACGGGACAGGGAACTTACGAGCAGTACTTC.

The J gene is TRBJ2-1, the V gene TRBV27, with 12 bases that match TRBD2. The V gene end was trimmed by 7 bases and the J gene end by 10 bases; junction bases not matched to a gene: 8. The CDR3 runs 14 residues. From germline, CDR1 is MNHEY and CDR2 SMNVEV (reference sequence). CDR3 protein: CASTLAGGPQEQFF. CDR3 DNA sequence: TGTGCCAGCACCCTAGCGGGAGGGCCGCAAGAGCAGTTCTTC.

The rearrangement uses TRBV6-5 and TRBJ2-7; possible D gene TRBD1, 6 bases. Trimming removed 5 bases from V and 5 bases from J, with 16 bases in between. This CDR3 region has 14 residues. The V gene's germline CDR1 is MNHEY and CDR2 SVGAGI. CDR3 coding DNA: TGTGCCAGCAGTCGAGGGACATCAGTACACGAGCAGTACTTC. Translation: CASSRGTSVHEQYF.

This clone appeared a single time. The rearrangement uses TRBV27 and TRBJ1-2; D unresolved. CDR3 length: 14 amino acids. Germline V gene lookup returns CDR1 MNHEY and CDR2 SMNVEV (reference sequence). V shed 2 bases and J shed 3 bases, with 10 bases lying between them. In nucleotides, the CDR3 is TGTGCCAGCAGTTTAAAGGGAGTCGACTATGGCTACACCTTC. Translating it yields CASSLKGVDYGYTF.

V gene TRBV7-2 combines with J gene TRBJ2-7; weak D call: TRBD1 (6 bases). Germline CDR1 SGHTA, CDR2 FQGNSA. CDR3 length: 15 amino acids. V was clipped by 3 bases and J by 3 bases, with 15 bases between them. The CDR3 DNA follows: TGTGCCAGCAGCTTCAACCCCACAGGGCACTACGAGCAGTACTTC. Translated: CASSFNPTGHYEQYF.

For the CDR3, the DNA is TGTGCCAGCGCGTCCGGGACTAGCGGATCAGATACGCAGTATTTT. Translation: CASASGTSGSDTQYF. The chain has TRBV6-4 and TRBJ2-3; 11 nucleotides agree with TRBD2. With 8 bases clipped from V and 4 bases from J, the junction kept 8 bases outside the gene matches. Germline lookup yields CDR1 MRHNA and CDR2 SNTAGT. This CDR3 has 15 amino acids.

The rearrangement joins TRBV21-1 to TRBJ2-3; the table's D call of TRBD1 was not tested on the DNA. TRBV21-1 is listed as a pseudogene. This CDR3 has 17 residues. CDR3 in DNA: TGTGCCAGCAGCAAAGATCCAAATCAGGGTCCGACAGATACGCAGTATTTT. This encodes CASSKDPNQGPTDTQYF.

In nucleotides, the CDR3 is TGTGCCAGCGTAGAGCGAGACGCCCCAGAGACCCAGTACTTC. The encoded protein is CASVERDAPETQYF. The rearrangement uses TRBV13 and TRBJ2-5, with D unclear. Germline V gives CDR1 PRHDT, CDR2 FYEKMQ (reference sequence). The CDR3 totals 14 residues. Trimming took 8 bases from V and 4 from J, leaving 17 bases between them.

The chain recombines TRBV4-1 with TRBJ1-2; 8 bases agree with TRBD1. V was pared by 0 bases and J by 8 bases, with 8 bases of the junction left unmatched. CDR1 is MGHRA and CDR2 is YSYEKL in the germline V gene. The CDR3 contains 15 residues. CDR3 residues: CASSQERAGGEGYTF. The DNA for the CDR3 is TGCGCCAGCAGCCAAGAAAGAGCAGGGGGCGAGGGCTACACCTTC.

This sequence joins TRBV29-1 and TRBJ2-1, with 8 bases fitting TRBD2. V gave up 8 bases and J gave up 5 bases; unmatched junction bases: 11. The germline gives CDR1 SQVTM, CDR2 ANQGSEA. This CDR3 spans 14 amino acids. The CDR3 spells CSSAGGGADNEQFF. In DNA, the CDR3 is TGCAGCTCTGCGGGGGGAGGGGCCGACAATGAGCAGTTCTTC.

The chain recombines TRBV19 with TRBJ2-5, with 8 bases aligning to TRBD1. The CDR3 is 13 amino acids. The germline V gene encodes CDR1 LNHDA and CDR2 SQIVND (reference sequence). Germline trimming cut 10 bases from V and 5 bases from J; bases unmatched to any gene: 9. CDR3: CATRQGQRETQYF. The CDR3 DNA reads TGTGCCACTAGACAGGGGCAAAGGGAGACCCAGTACTTC.

This sequence joins TRBV28 and TRBJ1-2; no definite D call. V was pared by 7 bases and J by 5 bases, with 17 bases between. Germline CDR1 reads MDHEN; CDR2 reads SYDVKM. There are 14 residues in the CDR3. The CDR3 DNA follows: TGTGCCAGCATCGGATGGGCAGATGTTTATGGCTACACCTTC. It encodes CASIGWADVYGYTF.

This rearrangement joins TRBV4-1 to TRBJ1-5; D gene ambiguous. CDR1 MGHRA and CDR2 YSYEKL come from the germline V gene. The CDR3 length is 15 residues. Trimming removed 3 bases from V and 0 bases from J, with 9 bases in between. CDR3 sequence: CASSQESVSNQPQHF. The CDR3, as DNA: TGCGCCAGCAGCCAGGAGTCGGTTAGCAATCAGCCCCAGCATTTT.

The chain employs TRBV7-9 and TRBJ1-1; perhaps TRBD1 as D (6 bases). The length of the CDR3 is 16 residues. CDR1 and CDR2 from the germline V gene are SEHNR and FQNEAQ (reference sequence). V was clipped by 6 bases and J by 8 bases, with 25 bases between them. CDR3 coding DNA: TGTGCCAGCAGAAGCCGGCAGGGGAGGGCTTATGACGAAGCTTTCTTT. Protein product: CASRSRQGRAYDEAFF.

The chain joins TRBV6-5 to TRBJ1-5, with TRBD1 as a possible D gene (5 bases). The CDR3 sequence is 15 residues long. Germline V CDR1 and CDR2: MNHEY, SVGAGI. Between the trimmed V and J ends, which lost 6 bases and 4 bases, there was a span of 16 bases. This CDR3 reads CASRPGFMWNQPQHF. In nucleotides, the CDR3 is TGTGCCAGCAGGCCAGGGTTTATGTGGAATCAGCCCCAGCATTTT.

The J gene is TRBJ1-1, the V gene TRBV19; D might be TRBD1 (6 bases). V lost 6 bases and J 3 bases, leaving 17 bases between the germline ends. The CDR3 has 15 amino acids. Germline-derived CDR1 and CDR2 are LNHDA and SQIVND (reference sequence). The DNA of the CDR3 is TGTGCCAGTAGCGACGGGACACTGGCGGACACTGAAGCTTTCTTT. This codes for CASSDGTLADTEAFF. Supplemented by reference TRBV19 and TRBJ1-1, the full variable domain reads DGGITQSPKYLFRKEGQNVTLSCEQNLNHDAMYWYRQDPGQGLRLIYYSQIVNDFQKGDIAEGYSVSREKKESFPLTVTSAQKNPTAFYLCASSDGTLADTEAFFGQGTRLTVV.

The V call is TRBV28, the J call TRBJ2-1; D gene ambiguous. The CDR3 consists of 11 residues. Germline assignment: CDR1 MDHEN and CDR2 SYDVKM. The V gene lost 3 bases and the J gene lost 10 bases, with 7 bases spanning the gap. The CDR3, as DNA: TGTGCCAGCAGTTTGTATATCGAGCAGTTCTTC. It translates to CASSLYIEQFF.

The J gene is TRBJ2-3, the V gene TRBV7-8, with 9 bases that match TRBD1. CDR3 length: 15 amino acids. Germline CDR1 is SGHVS and CDR2 is FQNEAQ. With V trimmed by 1 base and J by 6 bases, 5 bases remained unmatched. Written as DNA, the CDR3 is TGTGCCAGCAGCTTAGAAGGACAGGGGTTGGATACGCAGTATTTT. This gives the protein CASSLEGQGLDTQYF.

This chain joins TRBV5-1 and TRBJ2-1, with D possibly matching TRBD1 (5 bases). This CDR3 spans 15 amino acids. Germline values: CDR1 SGHRS, CDR2 YFSETQ. Trimming took 2 bases from V and 4 from J, leaving 13 bases between them. The CDR3 protein is CASSLQAWYYNEQFF. The CDR3 DNA is TGCGCCAGCAGCTTACAGGCTTGGTATTACAATGAGCAGTTCTTC.

This rearrangement joins TRBV13 to TRBJ2-4, with 8 bases aligning to TRBD2. V was clipped by 5 bases and J by 9 bases; unmatched bases: 9. This CDR3 is built from 14 residues. Germline assignment: CDR1 PRHDT and CDR2 FYEKMQ (reference sequence). This CDR3 is CASSPGGAGGIQYF. CDR3 DNA sequence: TGTGCCAGCAGCCCCGGAGGGGCGGGAGGCATTCAGTACTTC.

V usage is TRBV5-8 and J usage is TRBJ1-1; D might be TRBD1 (6 bases). CDR1 and CDR2 from the germline V gene are SGHTS and YDEGEE. The CDR3 is 13 residues long. Trimming removed 6 bases from V and 11 bases from J, with 20 bases in between. This chain's CDR3 is CASTLWGGAGAFF. CDR3 DNA: TGTGCCAGCACCCTTTGGGGGGGCGCGGGTGCTTTCTTT.

This CDR3 reads CASSLPDTLVAFF. CDR3 nucleotide sequence: TGCGCCAGCAGCCTCCCGGACACCCTCGTAGCTTTCTTT. J is TRBJ1-1 and V is TRBV4-1; D may be TRBD1 (5 bases). The CDR3 loop spans 13 amino acids. V lost 4 bases and J lost 10, with 16 bases in between. Germline V lookup: CDR1 MGHRA, CDR2 YSYEKL.

The chain is built from TRBV5-5 and TRBJ2-7; D is perhaps TRBD1 (6 bases). Germline CDR1 and CDR2: SGHKS and YYEKEE (reference sequence). V was cut by 2 bases and J by 7 bases, with 13 bases left in between. The CDR3 is 13 amino acids. The DNA of the CDR3 is TGTGCCAGCAGCTTAAACAGGGTCGGTGAGCAGTACTTC. This translates into CASSLNRVGEQYF.

This chain uses TRBV7-6 with TRBJ2-1, with a weak D call TRBD2 (7 bases). Germline CDR1 and CDR2: SGHVS and FNYEAQ. V lost 5 bases and J lost 3, with 29 bases in between. The CDR3 spans 20 residues. The CDR3 region has the DNA TGTGCCAGCAGCCTCATTGGGGGGGGCGGCGTTGACAACCTCTACAATGAGCAGTTCTTC. Translating gives CASSLIGGGGVDNLYNEQFF.

This clone appeared once. The chain couples TRBV5-6 to TRBJ1-2; D perhaps matches TRBD1 (6 bases). With 4 bases removed from V and 8 bases from J, the gap between germline ends came to 12 bases. There are 12 residues in the CDR3. Germline lookup yields CDR1 SGHDT and CDR2 YYEEEE. Here the CDR3 reads CASSPTGKGYTF. The DNA of the CDR3 is TGTGCCAGCAGCCCCACAGGGAAGGGCTACACCTTC.

This chain joins TRBV27 and TRBJ2-1; 7 positions agree with TRBD1. This CDR3 is 12 amino acids long. Germline assignment: CDR1 MNHEY and CDR2 SMNVEV (reference sequence). V lost 7 bases and J lost 10; bases outside the gene matches: 7. The CDR3 region has the DNA TGTGCCAGCAATTTGAGAGGGGGCGAGCAGTTCTTC. Translating gives CASNLRGGEQFF.

DNA of the CDR3: TGTGCCAGTAGTATACAACGGGTGAACACTGAAGCTTTCTTT. Its protein is CASSIQRVNTEAFF. V and J are TRBV19 and TRBJ1-1; D ambiguous. The CDR3 spans 14 residues. The V and J ends lost 2 bases and 0 bases respectively, with 7 bases between them. Germline loops: CDR1 LNHDA, CDR2 SQIVND (reference sequence).

The rearrangement links TRBV28 to TRBJ1-1; 8 nucleotides match TRBD1. The CDR3 consists of 14 residues. V gave up 5 bases and J gave up 6 bases; unmatched junction bases: 8. Per germline, CDR1 MDHEN and CDR2 SYDVKM. The CDR3 reads CASSTGTGNSEAFF. CDR3 DNA sequence: TGTGCCAGCAGTACCGGGACAGGTAATTCTGAAGCTTTCTTT.

This clone was found a few times. The V gene is TRBV15, the J gene TRBJ2-7; maybe TRBD1 (6 bases). CDR3 size: 15 residues. Germline lookup yields CDR1 LNHNV and CDR2 YYDKDF (reference sequence). V dropped 4 bases and J dropped 3 bases, with 16 bases sitting between them. DNA for the CDR3: TGTGCCACCAGCACCGCTGGGGGCAGGCACTACGAGCAGTACTTC. This sequence encodes CATSTAGGRHYEQYF.

This chain uses TRBV15 with TRBJ1-4; TRBD1 might be the D (5 bases). CDR3 length: 16 residues. Trimming took 1 base from V and 4 from J, leaving 13 bases between them. Per the germline V gene, CDR1 is LNHNV and CDR2 is YYDKDF (reference sequence). This CDR3 is CATSRAKGTYNEKLFF. The CDR3 region has the DNA TGTGCCACCAGCAGAGCTAAAGGGACTTATAATGAAAAACTGTTTTTT.

This chain connects TRBV28 to TRBJ2-1; D may be TRBD2 (6 bases). Germline loops: CDR1 MDHEN, CDR2 SYDVKM. Trimming stripped 3 bases from V and 4 bases from J, with 16 bases between. The CDR3 spans 16 residues. The CDR3 region has the DNA TGTGCCAGCAGTTTCTGGAGTGGAGGGCGATACAATGAGCAGTTCTTC. Amino acid sequence: CASSFWSGGRYNEQFF.